This T cell receptor (beta chain) was identified during a study of response to subunit inactivated influenza vaccine. TCRdb itself ran the RT-PCR reads through MiXCR, one entry per CDR3 protein. The table lists about 700,000 distinct CDR3 sequences, approximately 14% of them singletons. Germline assignment: CDR1 SQVTM and CDR2 ANQGSEA. Trimming shortened V by 6 bases and J by 3 bases, and 18 bases separated the two germline ends. CDR3 size: 14 residues. In its sample, this clonotype was seen a few times. This specimen consisted of PBMCs from blood, obtained roughly 2 weeks before vaccination. This receptor was taken from a man aged 45 to 65 who received an inactivated influenza vaccine. This rearrangement joins TRBV29-1 to TRBJ2-7; possible D gene TRBD2, 5 bases. The CDR3 region has the DNA TGCAGCGTCTCCGGGAACATCGGGGTCTACGAGCAGTACTTC. Translated, it gives CSVSGNIGVYEQYF.